The clone carrying this T cell receptor beta chain was counted at least ten times. Within the sample, other DNA sequences also encode this same CDR3. These data come from a study of shared clonotypes between healthy human individuals. Study in general: For every donor, three CD4 naive, three CD4 memory, two CD8 naive and one CD8 memory plates were used.

Genomic DNA per cell subset filled all wells of several immunoSEQ plates. Sequencing used immunoSEQ multiplex PCR; TCRdb keeps in-frame clones, though not all of them. The table lists millions of clones, roughly 95% of them singletons, with roughly 1% in the top ten. Naive-designated CD8 cells lacked CD45RO, were positively enriched for CCR7, and omitted terminally differentiated effector memory CD45RA+ cells. The CDR3 extends over 14 amino acids. V lost 4 bases to trimming and J lost 2 bases; unmatched junction nucleotides: 3. Germline-derived CDR1 and CDR2 are MGHRA and YSYEKL. Material for sequencing was naive CD8+ T cells sorted from blood. This chain links TRBV4-1 with TRBJ2-7, with 9 positions matching TRBD1. This clonotype was sampled from a man aged 18-30 years in good health. CDR3 sequence (DNA): TGCGCCAGCAGCCTGGACAGGGGAACCTACGAGCAGTACTTC. Protein sequence: CASSLDRGTYEQYF.